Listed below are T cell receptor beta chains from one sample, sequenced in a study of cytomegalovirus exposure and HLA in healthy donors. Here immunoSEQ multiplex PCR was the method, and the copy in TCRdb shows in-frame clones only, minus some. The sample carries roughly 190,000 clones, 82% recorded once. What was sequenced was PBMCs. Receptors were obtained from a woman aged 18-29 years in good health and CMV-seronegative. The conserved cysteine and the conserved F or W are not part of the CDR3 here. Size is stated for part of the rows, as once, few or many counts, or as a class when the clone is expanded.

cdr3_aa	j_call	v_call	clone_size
SGMDRRNLEAF	TRBJ1-1	TRBV29-1	.
ASSMLTGRQF	TRBJ2-1	TRBV19	.
ASSLRTDSVPWGYT	TRBJ1-2	TRBV5-4	.
ASRGGLARSTDTQY	TRBJ2-3	TRBV19	.
ASSGGEDRYNEQF	TRBJ2-1	TRBV4-3	.
ASSPLGTGETQY	TRBJ2-5	TRBV11-2	.
ASSLGAGNNYGYT	TRBJ1-2	TRBV5-4	.
ASSSSAETQY	TRBJ2-5	TRBV19	.
ASSQEGLGTAPYQQF	TRBJ2-1	TRBV4-1	once
ASSDFAARQGDTEAF	TRBJ1-1	TRBV2	.
ASSVLAGGDEQY	TRBJ2-7	TRBV27	.
ASSFGQGKAGELF	TRBJ2-2	TRBV13	.
ASSPTGAYYGYT	TRBJ1-2	TRBV4-2	.